This T cell receptor beta chain was sequenced for a study of blood T cells in healthy people across ages. A second PCR, run for 7 to 11 cycles, used a sample-barcoded 5' primer plus a J-beta primer mix. In TCRdb, the 5' RACE reads were re-called with MiXCR into one record per CDR3 protein. The sample includes hundreds of thousands of distinct CDR3 sequences, about 46% of them seen just once. From germline, CDR1 is MDHEN and CDR2 SYDVKM. V lost 8 bases and J lost 7, with 14 bases in between. The CDR3 length is 12 residues. The sequence was obtained from an elderly man in good health. This chain connects TRBV28 to TRBJ1-2; D not certain. The sample comprised blood. The CDR3 DNA reads TGTGCCAGCGACCAAAGGCGCGGTGGCTACACCTTC. As protein: CASDQRRGGYTF.